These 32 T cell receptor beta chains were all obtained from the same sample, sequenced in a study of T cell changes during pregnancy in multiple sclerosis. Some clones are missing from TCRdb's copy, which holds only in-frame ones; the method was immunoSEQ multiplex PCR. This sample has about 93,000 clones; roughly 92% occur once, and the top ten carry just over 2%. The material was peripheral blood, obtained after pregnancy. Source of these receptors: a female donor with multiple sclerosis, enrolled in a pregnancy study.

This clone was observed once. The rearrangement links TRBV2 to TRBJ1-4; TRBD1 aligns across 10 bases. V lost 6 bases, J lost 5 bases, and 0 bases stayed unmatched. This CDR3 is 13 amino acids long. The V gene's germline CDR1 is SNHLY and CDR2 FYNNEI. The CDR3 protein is CASRGQGNEKLFF. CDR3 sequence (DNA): TGTGCCAGCAGGGGACAGGGGAATGAAAAACTGTTTTTT.

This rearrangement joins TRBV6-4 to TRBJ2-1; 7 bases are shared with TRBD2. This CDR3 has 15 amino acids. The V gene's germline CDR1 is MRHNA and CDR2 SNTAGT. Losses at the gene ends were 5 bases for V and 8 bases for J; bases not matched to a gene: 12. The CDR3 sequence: CASSSSPGGLDEQFF. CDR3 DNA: TGTGCCAGCAGTTCATCTCCGGGAGGTTTGGATGAGCAGTTCTTC.

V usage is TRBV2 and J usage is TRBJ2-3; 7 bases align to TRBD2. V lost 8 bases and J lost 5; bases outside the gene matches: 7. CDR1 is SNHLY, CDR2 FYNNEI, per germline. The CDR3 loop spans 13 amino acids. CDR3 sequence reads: CASAWGGKDTQYF. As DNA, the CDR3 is TGTGCCAGCGCGTGGGGGGGGAAAGATACGCAGTATTTT.

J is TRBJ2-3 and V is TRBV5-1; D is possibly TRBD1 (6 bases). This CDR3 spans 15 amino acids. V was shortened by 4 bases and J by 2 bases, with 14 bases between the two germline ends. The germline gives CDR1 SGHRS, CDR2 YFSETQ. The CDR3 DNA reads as TGCGCCAGCAGCCCCCAATCAGGGGTCACAGATACGCAGTATTTT. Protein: CASSPQSGVTDTQYF. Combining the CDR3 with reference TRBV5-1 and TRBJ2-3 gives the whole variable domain KAGVTQTPRYLIKTRGQQVTLSCSPISGHRSVSWYQQTPGQGLQFLFEYFSETQRNKGNFPGRFSGRQFSNSRSEMNVSTLELGDSALYLCASSPQSGVTDTQYFGPGTRLTVL.

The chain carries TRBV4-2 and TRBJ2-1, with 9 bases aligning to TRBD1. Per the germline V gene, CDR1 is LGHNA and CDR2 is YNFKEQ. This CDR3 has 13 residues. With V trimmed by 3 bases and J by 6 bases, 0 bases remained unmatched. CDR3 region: CASSQGQGNEQFF. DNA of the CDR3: TGTGCCAGCAGCCAGGGACAGGGCAATGAGCAGTTCTTC.

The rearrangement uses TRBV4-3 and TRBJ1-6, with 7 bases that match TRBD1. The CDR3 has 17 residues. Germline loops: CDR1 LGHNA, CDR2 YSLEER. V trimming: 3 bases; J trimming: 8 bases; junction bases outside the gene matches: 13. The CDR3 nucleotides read TGCGCCAGCAGCCAGGCTTACAGGGGCCAGGATCATTCACCCCTCCACTTT. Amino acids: CASSQAYRGQDHSPLHF.

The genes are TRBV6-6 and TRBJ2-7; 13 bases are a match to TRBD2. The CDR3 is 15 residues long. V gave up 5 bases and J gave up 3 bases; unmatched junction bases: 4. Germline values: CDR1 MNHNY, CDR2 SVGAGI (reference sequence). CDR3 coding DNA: TGTGCCAGCAGTCCCCGGACTAGCGGGAGCTACGAGCAGTACTTC. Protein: CASSPRTSGSYEQYF.

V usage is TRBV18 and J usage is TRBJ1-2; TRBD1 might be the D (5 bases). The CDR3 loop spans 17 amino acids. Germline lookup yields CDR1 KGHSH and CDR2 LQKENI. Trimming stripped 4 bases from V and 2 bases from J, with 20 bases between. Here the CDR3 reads CASSLFGAYLRNYGYTF. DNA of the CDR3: TGTGCCAGCTCACTTTTTGGGGCCTATCTAAGGAACTATGGCTACACCTTC. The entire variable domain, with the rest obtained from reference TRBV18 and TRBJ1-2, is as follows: NAGVMQNPRHLVRRRGQEARLRCSPMKGHSHVYWYRQLPEEGLKFMVYLQKENIIDESGMPKERFSAEFPKEGPSILRIQQVVRGDSAAYFCASSLFGAYLRNYGYTFGSGTRLTVV.

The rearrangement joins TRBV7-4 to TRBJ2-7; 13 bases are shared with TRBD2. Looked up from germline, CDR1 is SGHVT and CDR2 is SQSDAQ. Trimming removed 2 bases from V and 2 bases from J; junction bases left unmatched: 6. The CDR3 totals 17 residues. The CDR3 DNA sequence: TGTGCCAGCAGCTTAAGGGAACTAGCGGGGGGGCCCTACGAGCAGTACTTC. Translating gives CASSLRELAGGPYEQYF.

The CDR3 DNA reads TGTGCCAGTAGTATAGAAGTCGGGACAGCTTTTGATCAGCCCCAGCATTTT. It codes for CASSIEVGTAFDQPQHF. The chain combines TRBV19 with TRBJ1-5; 7 bases align to TRBD1. The CDR3 runs 17 residues. Germline lookup yields CDR1 LNHDA and CDR2 SQIVND (reference sequence). J lost 5 bases, V lost 0 bases, and 10 bases had no gene match.

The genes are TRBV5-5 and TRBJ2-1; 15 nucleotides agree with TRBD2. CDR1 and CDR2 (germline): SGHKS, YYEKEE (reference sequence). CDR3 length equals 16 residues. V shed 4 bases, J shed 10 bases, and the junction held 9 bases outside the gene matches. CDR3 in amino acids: CASSGGLAGGPREQFF. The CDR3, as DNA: TGTGCCAGCAGCGGCGGACTAGCGGGAGGGCCGCGGGAGCAGTTCTTC.

In nucleotides, the CDR3 is TGTGCCATCAGTGACTCCGACAGGGGGGTCTACGAGCAGTACTTC. This sequence encodes CAISDSDRGVYEQYF. The chain uses TRBV10-3 and TRBJ2-7; the match to TRBD1 covers 9 bases. CDR1 and CDR2 from the germline V gene are ENHRY and SYGVKD. V lost 3 bases, J lost 3 bases, and 6 bases stayed unmatched. This CDR3 has 15 residues.

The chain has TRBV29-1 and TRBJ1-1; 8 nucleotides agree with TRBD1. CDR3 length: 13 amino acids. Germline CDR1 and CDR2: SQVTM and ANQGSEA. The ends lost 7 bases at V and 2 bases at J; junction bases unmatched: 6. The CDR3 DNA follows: TGCAGCGCTAAGACAGGGGCCAACACTGAAGCTTTCTTT. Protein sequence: CSAKTGANTEAFF.

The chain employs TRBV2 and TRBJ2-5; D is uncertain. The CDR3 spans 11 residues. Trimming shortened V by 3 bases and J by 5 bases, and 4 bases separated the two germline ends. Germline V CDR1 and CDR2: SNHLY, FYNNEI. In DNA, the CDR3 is TGTGCCAGCAGTGACGGTGAGACCCAGTACTTC. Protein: CASSDGETQYF.

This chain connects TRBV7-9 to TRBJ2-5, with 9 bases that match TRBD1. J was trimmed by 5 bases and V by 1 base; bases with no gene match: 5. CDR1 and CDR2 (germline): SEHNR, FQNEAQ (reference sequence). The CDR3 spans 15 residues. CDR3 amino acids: CASSLGDRERETQYF. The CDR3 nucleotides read TGTGCCAGCAGCTTAGGGGACAGGGAACGCGAGACCCAGTACTTC. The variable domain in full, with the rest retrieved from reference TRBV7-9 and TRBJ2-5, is DTGVSQNPRHKITKRGQNVTFRCDPISEHNRLYWYRQTLGQGPEFLTYFQNEAQLEKSRLLSDRFSAERPKGSFSTLEIQRTEQGDSAMYLCASSLGDRERETQYFGPGTRLLVL.

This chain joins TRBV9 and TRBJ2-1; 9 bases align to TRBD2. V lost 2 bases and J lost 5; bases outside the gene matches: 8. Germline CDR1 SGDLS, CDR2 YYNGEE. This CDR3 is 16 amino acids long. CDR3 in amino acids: CASSVAGGLYNNEQFF. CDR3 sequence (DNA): TGTGCCAGCAGCGTGGCGGGAGGGCTTTACAACAATGAGCAGTTCTTC. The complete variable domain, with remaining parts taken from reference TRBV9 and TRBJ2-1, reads DSGVTQTPKHLITATGQRVTLRCSPRSGDLSVYWYQQSLDQGLQFLIQYYNGEERAKGNILERFSAQQFPDLHSELNLSSLELGDSALYFCASSVAGGLYNNEQFFGPGTRLTVL.

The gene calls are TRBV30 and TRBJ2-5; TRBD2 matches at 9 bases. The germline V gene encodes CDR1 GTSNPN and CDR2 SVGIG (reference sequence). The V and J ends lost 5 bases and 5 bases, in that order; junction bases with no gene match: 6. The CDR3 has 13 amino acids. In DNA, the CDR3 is TGTGCCTGGTCTGCGGGGGGGCGGGAGACCCAGTACTTC. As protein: CAWSAGGRETQYF.

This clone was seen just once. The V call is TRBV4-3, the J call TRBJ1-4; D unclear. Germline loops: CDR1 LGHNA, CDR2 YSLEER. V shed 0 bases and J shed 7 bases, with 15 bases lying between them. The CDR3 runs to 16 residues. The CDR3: CASSQEGRWEGEKLFF. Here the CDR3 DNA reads TGCGCCAGCAGCCAAGAGGGCAGGTGGGAGGGTGAAAAACTGTTTTTT.

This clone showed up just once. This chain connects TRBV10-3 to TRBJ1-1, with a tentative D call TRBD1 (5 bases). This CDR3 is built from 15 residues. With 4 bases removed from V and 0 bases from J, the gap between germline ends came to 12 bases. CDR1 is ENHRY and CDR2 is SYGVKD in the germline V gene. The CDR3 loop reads CAISGGAGVNTEAFF. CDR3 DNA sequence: TGTGCCATCAGTGGTGGGGCGGGAGTGAACACTGAAGCTTTCTTT.

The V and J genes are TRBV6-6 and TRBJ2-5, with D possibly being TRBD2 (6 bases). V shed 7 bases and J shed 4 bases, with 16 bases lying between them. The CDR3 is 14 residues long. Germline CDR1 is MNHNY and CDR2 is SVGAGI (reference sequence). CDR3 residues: CASKWGRGGETQYF. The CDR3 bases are TGTGCCAGCAAATGGGGAAGGGGAGGAGAGACCCAGTACTTC.

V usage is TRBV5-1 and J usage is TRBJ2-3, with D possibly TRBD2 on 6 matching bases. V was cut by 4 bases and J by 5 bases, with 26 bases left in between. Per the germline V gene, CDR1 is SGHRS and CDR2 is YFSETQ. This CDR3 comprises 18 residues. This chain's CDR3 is CASSAGAASARSGDTQYF. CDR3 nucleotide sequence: TGCGCCAGCAGCGCCGGGGCGGCTAGCGCCCGAAGCGGAGATACGCAGTATTTT.

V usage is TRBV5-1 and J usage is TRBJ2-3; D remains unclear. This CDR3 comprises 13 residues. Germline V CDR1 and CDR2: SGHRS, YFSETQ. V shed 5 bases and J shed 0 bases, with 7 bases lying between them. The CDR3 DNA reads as TGCGCCAGCAGAGCGACCAGCACAGATACGCAGTATTTT. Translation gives CASRATSTDTQYF. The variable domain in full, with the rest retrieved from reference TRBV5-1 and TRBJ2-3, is KAGVTQTPRYLIKTRGQQVTLSCSPISGHRSVSWYQQTPGQGLQFLFEYFSETQRNKGNFPGRFSGRQFSNSRSEMNVSTLELGDSALYLCASRATSTDTQYFGPGTRLTVL.

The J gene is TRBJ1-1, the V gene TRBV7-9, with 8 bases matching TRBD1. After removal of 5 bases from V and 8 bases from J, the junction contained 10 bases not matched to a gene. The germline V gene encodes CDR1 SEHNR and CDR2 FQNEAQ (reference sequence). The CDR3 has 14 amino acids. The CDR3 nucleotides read TGTGCCAGCAGCGCCCGACAGGGGAACGTCGAAGCTTTCTTT. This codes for CASSARQGNVEAFF.

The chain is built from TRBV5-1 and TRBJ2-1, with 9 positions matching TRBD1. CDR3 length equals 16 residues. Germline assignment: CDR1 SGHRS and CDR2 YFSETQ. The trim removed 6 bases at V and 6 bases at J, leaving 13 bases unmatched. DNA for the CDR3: TGCGCCAGCACCCTAACGGCGACAGGGGGGGTCAATGAGCAGTTCTTC. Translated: CASTLTATGGVNEQFF.

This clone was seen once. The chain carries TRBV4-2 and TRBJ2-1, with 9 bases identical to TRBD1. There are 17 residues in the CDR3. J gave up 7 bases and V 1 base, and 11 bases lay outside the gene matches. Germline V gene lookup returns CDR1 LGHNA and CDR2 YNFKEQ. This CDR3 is CASSQASSLQGANEQFF. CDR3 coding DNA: TGTGCCAGCAGCCAAGCCTCCTCGTTACAGGGGGCGAATGAGCAGTTCTTC.

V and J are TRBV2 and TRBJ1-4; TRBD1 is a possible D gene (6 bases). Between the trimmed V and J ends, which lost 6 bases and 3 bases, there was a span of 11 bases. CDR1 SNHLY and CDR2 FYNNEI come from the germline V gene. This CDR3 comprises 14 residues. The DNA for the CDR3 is TGTGCCAGCAGGGCAGGACAGCCTAATGAAAAACTGTTTTTT. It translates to CASRAGQPNEKLFF.

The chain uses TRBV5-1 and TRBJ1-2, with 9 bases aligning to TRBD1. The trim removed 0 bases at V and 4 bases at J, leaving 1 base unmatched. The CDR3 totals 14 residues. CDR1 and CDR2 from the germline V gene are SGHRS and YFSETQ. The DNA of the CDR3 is TGCGCCAGCAGCTTGGGGACAGGGGCCTATGGCTACACCTTC. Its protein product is CASSLGTGAYGYTF. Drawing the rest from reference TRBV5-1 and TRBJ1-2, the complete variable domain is KAGVTQTPRYLIKTRGQQVTLSCSPISGHRSVSWYQQTPGQGLQFLFEYFSETQRNKGNFPGRFSGRQFSNSRSEMNVSTLELGDSALYLCASSLGTGAYGYTFGSGTRLTVV.

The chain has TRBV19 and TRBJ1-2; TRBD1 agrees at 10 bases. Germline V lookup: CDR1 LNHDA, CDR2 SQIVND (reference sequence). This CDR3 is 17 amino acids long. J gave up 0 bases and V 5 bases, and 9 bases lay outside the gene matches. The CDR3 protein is CASSPGTGEAPNYGYTF. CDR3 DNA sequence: TGTGCCAGTAGTCCCGGGACAGGGGAGGCTCCTAACTATGGCTACACCTTC.

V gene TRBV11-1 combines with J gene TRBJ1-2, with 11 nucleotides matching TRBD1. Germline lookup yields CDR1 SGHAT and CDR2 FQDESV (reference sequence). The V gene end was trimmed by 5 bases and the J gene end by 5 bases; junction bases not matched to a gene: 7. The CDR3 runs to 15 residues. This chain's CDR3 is CASSLGTGGRYGYTF. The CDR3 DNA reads TGTGCCAGCAGCCTCGGGACAGGGGGACGGTATGGCTACACCTTC.

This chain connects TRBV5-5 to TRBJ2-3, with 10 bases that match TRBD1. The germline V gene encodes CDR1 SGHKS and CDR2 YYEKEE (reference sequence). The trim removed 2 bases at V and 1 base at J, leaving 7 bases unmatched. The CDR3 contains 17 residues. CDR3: CASSFGTGVLGTDTQYF. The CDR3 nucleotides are TGTGCCAGCAGCTTTGGGACAGGGGTTTTGGGCACAGATACGCAGTATTTT.

CDR3 in DNA: TGTGCCAGCAGTGAAGCCATCACTGAAGCTTTCTTT. Its translation: CASSEAITEAFF. V and J are TRBV2 and TRBJ1-1; D gene ambiguous. The CDR3 is 12 residues long. V shed 0 bases and J shed 4 bases, with 3 bases lying between them. Per germline, CDR1 SNHLY and CDR2 FYNNEI.

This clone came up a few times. The CDR3 region has the DNA TGTGCCAGCAGCTTATCTGGGAGGGGGGAGCTGTTTTTT. Translated, it gives CASSLSGRGELFF. The chain links TRBV7-3 to TRBJ2-2; a possible D gene is TRBD2 (6 bases). The CDR3 sequence is 13 residues long. Germline lookup yields CDR1 SGHTA and CDR2 FQGTGA. The V end lost 2 bases, the J end lost 8 bases, and 9 bases lay between the germline ends.